A selection of T cell receptor beta chains follows, all from one sample in a study of blood T cell repertoires in COVID-19. Profiling relied on immunoSEQ multiplex PCR, and the TCRdb table lists in-frame clones only, not all of them. The sample lists around 200,000 clones; over 75% were seen once. The sequenced sample was peripheral blood. These receptors were taken from a man in his sixties with acute or convalescent COVID-19. CDR3s leave out the opening cysteine and the closing phenylalanine or tryptophan.

J | V | CDR3
TRBJ2-1 | TRBV6-5 | ASSDSGRQQF
TRBJ2-7 | TRBV7-2 | ASSLAPPNSYEQY
TRBJ2-1 | TRBV5-1 | ASSAGTVSSYNEQF
TRBJ2-3 | TRBV9 | ASSVGTGRGDTQY
TRBJ2-2 | TRBV9 | ASSLQGGNTGELF
TRBJ2-5 | TRBV6-1 | ASSEYQGQQY
TRBJ2-5 | TRBV12-3/TRBV12-4 | ASQLAGVGTQY
TRBJ2-3 | TRBV11-3 | ASSLGAGPDTQY
TRBJ2-7 | TRBV28 | ASSLAGGPRGEQY
TRBJ2-1 | TRBV24-1 | ATSLGGAYEQF
TRBJ1-2 | TRBV6-5 | ASSYATGSYYGYT
TRBJ1-5 | TRBV15 | ATSLDRGNQPQH
TRBJ2-7 | TRBV23-1 | ASSQSRTSGRTSSYEQY
TRBJ1-2 | TRBV6-6 | ASSPDRMSTNYGYT
TRBJ1-5 | TRBV6-5 | ASTPGQGLQPQH
TRBJ2-7 | TRBV10-3 | AIGRDRGYEQY